The clone carrying this T cell receptor beta chain was picked up many times. Antigen unknown. This sample's time point: patch test 1, 2 weeks after DPC sensitization. Treatment: therapeutic diphenylcyclopropenone sensitization with weekly scalp DPC. Germline V gene lookup returns CDR1 SGHAT and CDR2 FQNNGV. This CDR3 spans 15 amino acids. The trim removed 5 bases at V and 4 bases at J, leaving 5 bases unmatched. This entry belongs to a study of human T cells and chemical hapten exposure. Study at large: Upper inner arm skin measuring about 2 cm by about 2 cm received 2% DPC for sensitization. Weekly administration of diphenylcyclopropenone to the scalp of patients continued throughout the roughly 25-week study. Study-wide results and caveats: TCRs exceeding a frequency of 1 in 1000 stayed unchanged under DPC sensitization. Controls had significantly fewer large CDR3 similarity clusters than were formed by expanded TCRs.

TCRdb reprocessed the RACE reads via MiXCR and lists one record per CDR3 protein. Counted here are around 110,000 distinct CDR3 sequences, over 10% occurring once; the ten biggest clones make up just over 1.4%. V gene TRBV11-2 combines with J gene TRBJ2-1; the match to TRBD1 covers 10 bases. Material: whole blood, obtained in connection with sensitization to the hapten diphenylcyclopropenone (DPC). The clonotype was recovered from a woman between 45 and 65 years old with alopecia areata. Some clones in this sample may be carry-over from other donors' samples. This CDR3 reads CASSQRTGGYNEQFF. CDR3 DNA sequence: TGTGCCAGCAGCCAACGGACAGGGGGGTACAATGAGCAGTTCTTC.